The 4 T cell receptor beta chains listed next were all sequenced from one sample in a study of T-cell reconstitution after alpha-beta-depleted transplantation in children. Unique molecular identifiers were incorporated when the TCRbeta library was constructed. One entry per CDR3 protein, called by TCRdb with MiXCR from the PCR reads. The sample includes about 580,000 distinct CDR3 sequences, roughly 23% seen only once; the top ten take 13% to 15%. Sequenced material: PBMCs, mostly from graft donor cells, taken 360 days after TCRalphabeta/CD19-depleted stem cell transplant. These receptors were taken from a boy younger than two who had a stem cell transplant for acute myeloid leukemia, so the T cells may come from the graft donor.

The V call is TRBV28, the J call TRBJ2-5; D gene uncertain. V gave up 3 bases and J gave up 1 base, with 9 bases separating them. The CDR3 spans 14 residues. Germline CDR1 and CDR2: MDHEN and SYDVKM. The CDR3 sequence: CASSFRNSQETQYF. The CDR3 DNA sequence: TGTGCCAGCAGTTTCCGTAACTCCCAAGAGACCCAGTACTTC.

The sample holds many counts of this clonotype. The V call is TRBV6-5, the J call TRBJ1-1, with TRBD1 as a possible D gene (6 bases). V was shortened by 2 bases and J by 4 bases, with 11 bases between the two germline ends. In germline, CDR1 is MNHEY, CDR2 SVGAGI. The CDR3 covers 14 residues. The CDR3 DNA is TGTGCCAGCAGTTACCGATGGGGGGCCACTGAAGCTTTCTTT. Its translation: CASSYRWGATEAFF.

This clonotype was detected many times. This chain joins TRBV24-1 and TRBJ2-1, with 9 bases that match TRBD2. Germline lookup yields CDR1 KGHDR and CDR2 SFDVKD. The CDR3 is made up of 16 amino acids. Losses at the gene ends were 4 bases for V and 9 bases for J; bases not matched to a gene: 12. The CDR3 DNA is TGTGCCACCAGTGACTCAAGCGGGGGGATGTTCCGTGAGCAGTTCTTC. It specifies CATSDSSGGMFREQFF.

V and J are TRBV18 and TRBJ2-5, with D unclear. The CDR3 is 12 amino acids. Germline values: CDR1 KGHSH, CDR2 LQKENI. The V end was cut by 1 base, the J end by 4 bases, with 4 bases between. CDR3 protein: CASSPQSETQYF. In DNA, the CDR3 is TGTGCCAGCTCACCACAGTCAGAGACCCAGTACTTC.